This T cell receptor (beta chain) originates from a study of PD-1 blockade in classical Hodgkin lymphoma. General study findings and limits: What caused the repertoire differences, perhaps disease activity or prior therapy, remains undefined. Exclusion removed patients who began nivolumab under 1 year after ASCT. Newly diagnosed patients and complete responders had comparable diversity at baseline.

Germline V gene data show CDR1 as WSHSY and CDR2 as SAAADI. The CDR3 is 18 residues long. Trimming cost V 2 bases and J 0 bases; bases outside gene matches: 7. Relapse was seen in all patients after autologous stem cell transplantation, and brentuximab vedotin exposure was variable. Patients had relapsed/refractory classical Hodgkin lymphoma with complete response, partial response or progressive disease as best response. Details on this clone: The antigen is unknown.

Method: immunoSEQ multiplex PCR; TCRdb's copy keeps in-frame clones and lacks some. The sample lists about 23,000 clones, about two thirds seen once, with over 15% in the top ten. V is TRBV10-2 and J is TRBJ2-6; 7 bases map to TRBD2. This sequence originates from a human donor with classical Hodgkin lymphoma. The sample in question was peripheral blood mononuclear cells (PBMCs), obtained at baseline. This CDR3 is CASSERGVHSSGANVLTF. DNA of the CDR3: TGCGCCAGCAGTGAGCGGGGGGTTCACAGCTCTGGGGCCAACGTCCTGACTTTC.